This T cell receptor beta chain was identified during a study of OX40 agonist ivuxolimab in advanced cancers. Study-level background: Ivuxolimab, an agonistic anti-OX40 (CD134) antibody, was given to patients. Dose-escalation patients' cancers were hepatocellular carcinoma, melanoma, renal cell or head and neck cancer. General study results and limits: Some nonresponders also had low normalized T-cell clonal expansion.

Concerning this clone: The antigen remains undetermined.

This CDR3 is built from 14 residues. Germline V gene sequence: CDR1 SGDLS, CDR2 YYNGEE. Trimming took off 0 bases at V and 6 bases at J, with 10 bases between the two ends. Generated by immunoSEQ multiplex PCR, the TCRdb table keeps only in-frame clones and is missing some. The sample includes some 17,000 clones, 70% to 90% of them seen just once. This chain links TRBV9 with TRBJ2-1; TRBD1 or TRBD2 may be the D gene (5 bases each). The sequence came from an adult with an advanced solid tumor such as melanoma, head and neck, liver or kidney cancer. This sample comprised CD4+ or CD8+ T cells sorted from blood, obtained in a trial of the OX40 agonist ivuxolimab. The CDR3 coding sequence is TGTGCCAGCAGCGTAGCGGGGCTAGGCAATGAGCAGTTCTTC. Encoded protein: CASSVAGLGNEQFF.